The 13 T cell receptor beta chains below come from one sample, sequenced in a study of response to subunit inactivated influenza vaccine listed by TCRdb under 2018. The library was made by RT-PCR. The reads were generated on an Illumina HiSeq 2500. TCRdb trimmed the raw reads at Q25, called clones with MiXCR and kept productive beta chains. Rows with a matching CDR3 protein are joined into one entry that keeps the most common DNA and genes. This sample comprises more than 450,000 distinct CDR3 sequences, approximately 11% of them detected only once. The ten largest account for around 10% of the sample. These records were also assigned to another study, of T cells expressing NK-cell markers. The second study, in turn, reports: The TCR beta cDNA libraries were made using 5'RACE template switching, a step that added both a universal primer site and unique molecular identifiers.

The sequenced sample was PBMCs from blood, obtained on the day of vaccination. The receptors were gathered from a man aged 45-65 years who received an inactivated influenza vaccine. Donor details come from another sample of the same person, matched by shared clones.

The chain carries TRBV20-1 and TRBJ1-5, with D hard to call. V was trimmed by 1 base and J by 0 bases, leaving 16 bases between them. This CDR3 has 17 residues. CDR1 DFQATT and CDR2 SNEGSKA come from the germline V gene (reference sequence). CDR3 nucleotides: TGCAGTGCTAGAGGAACGGCAGAGACTTATAGCAATCAGCCCCAGCATTTT. Translation: CSARGTAETYSNQPQHF.

In this sample, this clonotype turned up a few times. For the CDR3, the DNA is TGCGCCAGCAGCCACGGCCCGGGACAGGGGGTCTACAATGAGCAGTTCTTC. It is translated as CASSHGPGQGVYNEQFF. This chain connects TRBV4-1 to TRBJ2-1; TRBD1 matches at 11 bases. The CDR3 runs 17 residues. The germline gives CDR1 MGHRA, CDR2 YSYEKL. Trimming removed 3 bases from V and 3 bases from J; junction bases left unmatched: 7.

This clonotype was detected many times. CDR3 region: CASSLETAANTGELFF. Written as DNA, the CDR3 is TGTGCCAGCAGCTTGGAAACAGCCGCGAACACCGGGGAGCTGTTTTTT. V is TRBV7-6 and J is TRBJ2-2; the D is unclear. V was trimmed by 3 bases and J by 0 bases, leaving 11 bases between them. Germline CDR1 and CDR2: SGHVS and FNYEAQ. The CDR3 totals 16 residues.

This clonotype was picked up a small number of times. The chain joins TRBV29-1 to TRBJ2-5, with no clear D. The CDR3 covers 12 residues. V was trimmed by 4 bases and J by 5 bases, leaving 11 bases between them. Germline assignment: CDR1 SQVTM and CDR2 ANQGSEA. The CDR3 bases are TGCAGCGTTGCCTCCGGACGGGAGACCCAGTACTTC. It codes for CSVASGRETQYF.

The rearrangement uses TRBV21-1 and TRBJ2-1; the table names TRBD1, a call not compared with the DNA. TRBV21-1 is an annotated pseudogene. CDR3 length: 17 residues. CDR3 sequence (DNA): TGTGCCAGCAGCAGCGAACCGACAGGCGGAGTTTACAATGAGCAGTTCTTC. Its translation is CASSSEPTGGVYNEQFF.

This chain joins TRBV12-3 or TRBV12-4 and TRBJ2-7; D ambiguous. CDR3 length: 13 amino acids. V lost 6 bases, J lost 5 bases, and 14 bases lay in between. This CDR3 is CASSQMRWDEQYF. DNA for the CDR3: TGTGCCAGCAGCCAGATGAGGTGGGACGAGCAGTACTTC.

The V gene is TRBV4-1, the J gene TRBJ2-7; 9 bases align to TRBD1. After removal of 0 bases from V and 6 bases from J, the junction contained 9 bases not matched to a gene. The CDR3 runs 16 residues. Germline V lookup: CDR1 MGHRA, CDR2 YSYEKL. CDR3 sequence reads: CASSQDPGTGMREQYF. The CDR3 DNA follows: TGCGCCAGCAGCCAAGATCCCGGGACAGGGATGCGCGAGCAGTACTTC.

This clonotype came up a few times. The chain combines TRBV20-1 with TRBJ2-5; D is unclear. V lost 5 bases to trimming and J lost 7 bases, with 11 bases between them. This CDR3 has 11 amino acids. Germline-derived CDR1 and CDR2 are DFQATT and SNEGSKA (reference sequence). CDR3 nucleotides: TGCAGTGCTCCCGAAGTTGGGACCCAGTACTTC. This sequence encodes CSAPEVGTQYF.

This clonotype was found many times. The rearrangement joins TRBV20-1 to TRBJ2-2, with D unresolved. The CDR3 spans 14 residues. V shed 1 base and J shed 1 base, with 7 bases lying between them. Germline V gives CDR1 DFQATT, CDR2 SNEGSKA (reference sequence). The chain's CDR3 is CSARASQNTGELFF. The CDR3 region has the DNA TGCAGTGCTAGAGCCAGCCAGAACACCGGGGAGCTGTTTTTT.

V and J are TRBV5-4 and TRBJ2-1; D perhaps matches TRBD1 (5 bases). CDR1 and CDR2 (germline): SGHNT, YYREEE (reference sequence). The CDR3 is 12 residues long. V shed 4 bases and J shed 6 bases, with 8 bases lying between them. The CDR3 sequence is CASSRDSNEQFF. In nucleotides, the CDR3 is TGTGCCAGCAGCCGAGACAGCAATGAGCAGTTCTTC.

This clonotype was found a few times. The chain is built from TRBV7-8 and TRBJ1-3, with D hard to call. From germline, CDR1 is SGHVS and CDR2 FQNEAQ. CDR3 length: 15 amino acids. Trimming pared 5 bases from V and 0 bases from J, leaving 11 bases between. The CDR3: CASSQRTASGNTIYF. CDR3 DNA sequence: TGTGCCAGCAGCCAGCGGACGGCCTCTGGAAACACCATATATTTT.

A few counts support this clonotype. The V and J genes are TRBV29-1 and TRBJ1-2, with D possibly matching TRBD1 (5 bases). This CDR3 is 16 amino acids long. V lost 3 bases to trimming and J lost 4 bases, with 21 bases between them. CDR1 and CDR2 (germline): SQVTM, ANQGSEA. CDR3 residues: CSVDQQGSGELYGYTF. The CDR3 bases are TGCAGCGTTGATCAGCAGGGTAGCGGGGAGCTCTATGGCTACACCTTC.

J is TRBJ2-3 and V is TRBV18, with 7 bases fitting TRBD1. This CDR3 has 15 amino acids. With 2 bases clipped from V and 1 base from J, the junction kept 3 bases outside the gene matches. Germline CDR1 reads KGHSH; CDR2 reads LQKENI. DNA for the CDR3: TGTGCCAGCTCACCAACCGGGACAGGCACAGATACGCAGTATTTT. As protein: CASSPTGTGTDTQYF. The full variable domain, with the rest looked up from reference TRBV18 and TRBJ2-3, is NAGVMQNPRHLVRRRGQEARLRCSPMKGHSHVYWYRQLPEEGLKFMVYLQKENIIDESGMPKERFSAEFPKEGPSILRIQQVVRGDSAAYFCASSPTGTGTDTQYFGPGTRLTVL.